The clone carrying this TCR beta chain was recorded many times. Its matching antigen is unknown. This sample stems from a study of T-cell memory formation after mild COVID-19. Study findings and constraints: Confirmation of SARS-CoV-2 specificity was lacking for second-wave clones peaking day 37. CD4/CD8 balance held among clones contracting day 15 to 85, and later expanders leaned CD4+.

V was shortened by 2 bases and J by 5 bases, with 12 bases between the two germline ends. CDR3 length equals 14 residues. Per the germline V gene, CDR1 is SGHRS and CDR2 is YFSETQ. MiXCR was run by TCRdb on the 5' RACE reads, yielding one entry per CDR3 protein. Among some 310,000 distinct CDR3 sequences listed, approximately 22% were seen once. J is TRBJ2-3 and V is TRBV5-1; unclear D gene. Specimen: PBMCs or a T cell subset sorted from them (not recorded which). This clonotype was obtained from a man between 18 and 29 years old who had mild COVID-19 (a few samples of this study predate the infection). Cell type and time point are not known. CDR3 amino acids: CASSFGGGGDTQYF. DNA for the CDR3: TGCGCCAGCAGCTTTGGCGGTGGCGGAGATACGCAGTATTTT.